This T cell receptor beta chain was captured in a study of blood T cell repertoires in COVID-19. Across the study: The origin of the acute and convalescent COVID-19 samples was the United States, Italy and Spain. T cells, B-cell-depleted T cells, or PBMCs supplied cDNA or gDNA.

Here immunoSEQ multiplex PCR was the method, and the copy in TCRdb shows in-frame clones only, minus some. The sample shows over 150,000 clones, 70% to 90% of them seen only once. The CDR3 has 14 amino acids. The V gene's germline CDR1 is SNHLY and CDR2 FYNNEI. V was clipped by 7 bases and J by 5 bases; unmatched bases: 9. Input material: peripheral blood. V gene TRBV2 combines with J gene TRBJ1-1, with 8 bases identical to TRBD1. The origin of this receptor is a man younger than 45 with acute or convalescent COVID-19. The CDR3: CASTATGVGTEAFF. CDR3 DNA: TGTGCCAGCACCGCGACAGGGGTAGGAACTGAAGCTTTCTTT.